A single sample gave rise to the 5 T cell receptor beta chains below, sequenced in a study of OX40 agonist ivuxolimab in advanced cancers. Assay: immunoSEQ multiplex PCR; the TCRdb copy retains only in-frame clones and omits some. The profile covers 25,000 to 30,000 clones, with approximately 86% appearing a single time and about 30% taken by the ten largest. Sample: CD4+ or CD8+ T cells sorted from blood, taken in a trial of the OX40 agonist ivuxolimab. The receptors originated from an adult with an advanced solid tumor such as melanoma, head and neck, liver or kidney cancer.

This sequence joins TRBV5-5 and TRBJ1-5, with a possible D match to TRBD1 (5 bases). Per the germline V gene, CDR1 is SGHKS and CDR2 is YYEKEE (reference sequence). Trimming pared 3 bases from V and 3 bases from J, leaving 13 bases between. The CDR3 spans 15 residues. In nucleotides, the CDR3 is TGTGCCAGCAGCTGGGACGGATTATTCAATCAGCCCCAGCATTTT. The encoded protein is CASSWDGLFNQPQHF. Full variable domain (rest looked up from reference TRBV5-5 and TRBJ1-5): DAGVTQSPTHLIKTRGQQVTLRCSPISGHKSVSWYQQVLGQGPQFIFQYYEKEERGRGNFPDRFSARQFPNYSSELNVNALLLGDSALYLCASSWDGLFNQPQHFGDGTRLSIL.

The chain couples TRBV2 to TRBJ2-7, with 8 nucleotides matching TRBD2. The CDR3 sequence is 18 residues long. Germline-derived CDR1 and CDR2 are SNHLY and FYNNEI. V dropped 10 bases and J dropped 2; count of bases not matched to a gene: 22. The CDR3 sequence is CATEGGGQAPRAAYEQYF. CDR3 nucleotides: TGTGCCACCGAGGGCGGGGGGCAGGCACCTAGAGCCGCCTACGAGCAGTACTTC.

The chain employs TRBV27 and TRBJ2-1; possibly TRBD2 for D (5 bases). This CDR3 region has 13 residues. Germline V lookup: CDR1 MNHEY, CDR2 SMNVEV (reference sequence). Trimming cost V 5 bases and J 6 bases, with 11 bases left between them. The DNA of the CDR3 is TGTGCCAGCAGTCCGGACTCCCCCAATGAGCAGTTCTTC. Protein product: CASSPDSPNEQFF.

V gene TRBV11-3 combines with J gene TRBJ2-5; unclear D gene. The CDR3 extends over 15 amino acids. V was shortened by 4 bases and J by 1 base, with 13 bases between the two germline ends. Germline assignment: CDR1 SGHNT and CDR2 YENEEA. The CDR3 is CASSWRGVGQETQYF. CDR3 bases: TGTGCCAGCAGCTGGCGTGGGGTTGGCCAAGAGACCCAGTACTTC.

The chain joins TRBV27 to TRBJ2-1; unclear D gene. Germline CDR1 MNHEY, CDR2 SMNVEV (reference sequence). The CDR3 covers 15 residues. V was cut by 5 bases and J by 1 base, with 12 bases left in between. Written as DNA, the CDR3 is TGTGCCAGCAGTCCCCTGCCCAGGTCCTACAATGAGCAGTTCTTC. Translated, it gives CASSPLPRSYNEQFF.